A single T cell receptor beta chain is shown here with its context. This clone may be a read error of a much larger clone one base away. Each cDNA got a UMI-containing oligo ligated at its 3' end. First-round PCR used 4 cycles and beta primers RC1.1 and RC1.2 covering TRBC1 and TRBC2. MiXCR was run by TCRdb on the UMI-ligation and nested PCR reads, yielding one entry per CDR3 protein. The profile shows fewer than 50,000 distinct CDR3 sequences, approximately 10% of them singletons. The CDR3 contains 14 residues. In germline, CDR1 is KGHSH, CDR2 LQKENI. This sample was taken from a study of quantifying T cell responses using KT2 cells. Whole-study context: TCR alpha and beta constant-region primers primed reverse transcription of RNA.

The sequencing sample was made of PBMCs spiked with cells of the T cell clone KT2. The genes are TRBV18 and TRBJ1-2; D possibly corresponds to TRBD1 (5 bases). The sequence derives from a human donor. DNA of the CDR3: TGTGCCAGCTCACCATCACAGGCTAACTATGGCTACAACTTC. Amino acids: CASSPSQANYGYNF.